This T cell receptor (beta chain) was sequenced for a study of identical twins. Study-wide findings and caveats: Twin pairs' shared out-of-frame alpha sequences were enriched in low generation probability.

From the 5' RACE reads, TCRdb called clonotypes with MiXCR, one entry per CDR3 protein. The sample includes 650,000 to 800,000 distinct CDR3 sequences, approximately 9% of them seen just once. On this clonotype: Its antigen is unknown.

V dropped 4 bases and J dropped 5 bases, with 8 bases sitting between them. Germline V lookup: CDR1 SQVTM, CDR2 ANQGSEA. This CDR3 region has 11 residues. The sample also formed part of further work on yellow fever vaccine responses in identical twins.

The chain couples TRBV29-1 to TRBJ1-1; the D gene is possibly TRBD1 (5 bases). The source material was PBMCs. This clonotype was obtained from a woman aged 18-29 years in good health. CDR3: CSVGGGTEAFF. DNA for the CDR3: TGCAGCGTTGGTGGGGGTACTGAAGCTTTCTTT.